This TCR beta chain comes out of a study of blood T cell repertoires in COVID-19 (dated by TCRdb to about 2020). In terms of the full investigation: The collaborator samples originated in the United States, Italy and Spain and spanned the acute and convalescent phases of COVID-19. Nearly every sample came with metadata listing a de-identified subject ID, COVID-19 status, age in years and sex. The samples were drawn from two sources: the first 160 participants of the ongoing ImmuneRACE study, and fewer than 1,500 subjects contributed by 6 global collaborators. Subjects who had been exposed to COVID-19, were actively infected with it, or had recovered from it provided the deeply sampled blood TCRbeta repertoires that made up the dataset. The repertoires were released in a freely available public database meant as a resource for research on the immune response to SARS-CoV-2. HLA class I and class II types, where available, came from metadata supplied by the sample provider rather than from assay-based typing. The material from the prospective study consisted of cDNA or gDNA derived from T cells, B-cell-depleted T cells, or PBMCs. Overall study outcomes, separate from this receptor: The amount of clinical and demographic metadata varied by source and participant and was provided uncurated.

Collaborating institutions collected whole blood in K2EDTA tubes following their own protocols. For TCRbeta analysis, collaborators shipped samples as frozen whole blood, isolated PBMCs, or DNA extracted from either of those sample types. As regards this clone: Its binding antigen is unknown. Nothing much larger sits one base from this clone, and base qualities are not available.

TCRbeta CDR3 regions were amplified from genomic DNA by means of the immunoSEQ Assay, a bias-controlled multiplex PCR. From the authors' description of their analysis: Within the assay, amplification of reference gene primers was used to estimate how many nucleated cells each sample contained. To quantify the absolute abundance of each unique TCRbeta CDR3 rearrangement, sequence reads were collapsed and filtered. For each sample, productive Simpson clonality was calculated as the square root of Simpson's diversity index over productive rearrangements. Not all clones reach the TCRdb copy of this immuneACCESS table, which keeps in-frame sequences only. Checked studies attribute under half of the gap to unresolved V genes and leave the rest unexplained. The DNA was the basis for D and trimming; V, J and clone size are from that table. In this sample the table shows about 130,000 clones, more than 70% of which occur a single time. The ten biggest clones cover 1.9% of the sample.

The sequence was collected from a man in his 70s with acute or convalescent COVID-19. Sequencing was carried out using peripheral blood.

The DNA reads TGCGCCAGCAGCTCCAACGGGGGGGTTTACGGAACTGAAGCTTTCTTT. The encoded protein is CASSSNGGVYGTEAFF. Rearrangement joined TRBV5-1 to TRBJ1-1; the D gene is perhaps TRBD1, from 5 matching bases. V lost 3 bases and J lost 5 bases; the stretch between them is 20 bases long. The CDR3, from cysteine to phenylalanine, totals 16 residues. The read is trimmed to its CDR3 DNA, 48 bases read in frame from base 1. CDR1 and CDR2 (SGHRS, YFSETQ) derive from the germline V gene.